These T cell receptor beta chains were read from a single sample in a study of CD8 T cells in ankylosing spondylitis. A single record per CDR3 protein comes from TCRdb applying MiXCR to the 5' RACE reads. Of fewer than 750,000 distinct CDR3 sequences in the sample, over 15% were seen once. The sample taken for sequencing was blood, either unsorted or a sorted T cell fraction (not recorded which). The receptors here all came from a male donor with ankylosing spondylitis. Both conserved end residues are trimmed from each CDR3. The D gene is left open where the match is weak. A row's size may be missing; if present it is once, few, many or a size class.

TRBD2,few,TRBV12-3/TRBV12-4,TRBJ2-5,ASSPGLAAEAQY
TRBD2,NA,TRBV20-1,TRBJ2-1,SARDRVREASHNEQF
NA,few,TRBV5-6,TRBJ1-3,ASSFQGNGNTIY
NA,few,TRBV24-1,TRBJ2-7,ATSEPGTADQY
NA,few,TRBV20-1,TRBJ2-5,SARDWRGPQGGETQY
TRBD2,NA,TRBV27,TRBJ2-3,ASSLSLAGSTDTQY
NA,NA,TRBV20-1,TRBJ2-1,SARDWSPSSYNEQF
NA,NA,TRBV11-3,TRBJ2-2,ASSQGIYGELF
NA,NA,TRBV2,TRBJ1-1,ASRKLNTEAF
TRBD1,NA,TRBV20-1,TRBJ2-7,SARQGTGSYEQY
NA,few,TRBV12-3/TRBV12-4,TRBJ1-3,ASSFGGFGNTIY
NA,NA,TRBV12-3/TRBV12-4,TRBJ1-3,ASSPSGGGNTIY
NA,NA,TRBV7-9,TRBJ2-3,ASSPNFGGSTDTQY
NA,few,TRBV6-6,TRBJ2-7,ASLGSDYEQY
TRBD2,few,TRBV28,TRBJ2-1,ASSFRASGSNEQF
NA,few,TRBV6-2/TRBV6-3,TRBJ2-7,ASSYSANPTYEQY
NA,NA,TRBV7-2,TRBJ2-1,ASSQYKAREEQF
NA,NA,TRBV4-1,TRBJ2-1,ASSLAGTNEQF
TRBD1,NA,TRBV7-9,TRBJ1-6,ASSLRQGPNSPLH
NA,few,TRBV5-1,TRBJ2-7,ASSLGGALYEQY
NA,few,TRBV5-1,TRBJ1-1,ASSLVGGALNTEAF
NA,few,TRBV27,TRBJ2-7,ASSLSRFYEQY
TRBD2,few,TRBV12-3/TRBV12-4,TRBJ2-5,ASRSGAKETQY
TRBD1,NA,TRBV4-3,TRBJ1-1,ASSQETGGGTEAF
NA,NA,TRBV7-3,TRBJ2-1,ASSLEENYNEQF
NA,NA,TRBV12-3/TRBV12-4,TRBJ1-6,ASRSTKGSPLH
NA,NA,TRBV27,TRBJ1-6,ASSPLPGLSNSPLH
NA,few,TRBV29-1,TRBJ1-1,SVVSGDTEAF
TRBD2,few,TRBV27,TRBJ2-5,ASSPSGAWETQY
NA,NA,TRBV5-1,TRBJ2-1,ASSFMTGSYNEQF
TRBD1,NA,TRBV7-2,TRBJ2-1,ASSLLTGGKDEQF
NA,few,TRBV7-2,TRBJ2-1,ASRAQVGAYNEQF
TRBD2,few,TRBV7-9,TRBJ2-1,ASSLAEGLAGYNEQF
NA,NA,TRBV4-3,TRBJ2-7,ASSQEYVDGYEQY
NA,NA,TRBV15,TRBJ1-2,ATSSLGRGYT
TRBD1,NA,TRBV6-1,TRBJ1-2,ASWTGNYGYT
TRBD1,NA,TRBV5-1,TRBJ2-5,ASNPTGTGVGETQY
TRBD2,NA,TRBV2,TRBJ2-1,ASDPPSGSNERF
TRBD1,NA,TRBV7-8,TRBJ2-7,ASSLEGPGTGSYEQY
NA,NA,TRBV4-3,TRBJ1-4,ASSHVGGPTNEKLF
NA,NA,TRBV21-1,TRBJ2-7,ASSKPQGSSYEQY
TRBD2,NA,TRBV20-1,TRBJ2-1,SAREGVIAGAPAWNEQF
TRBD1,NA,TRBV15,TRBJ1-6,ATSRDLQGAGYSPLH
TRBD2,few,TRBV24-1,TRBJ2-1,ATSDFSGSSYNEQF
NA,few,TRBV6-5,TRBJ1-6,ASSITRGGGDNSPLH
TRBD1,NA,TRBV4-1,TRBJ1-5,ASSRSTGALNQPQH
NA,NA,TRBV30,TRBJ1-2,AWSAAGTYGYT
NA,few,TRBV9,TRBJ1-2,ASSVGTGMTNYGYT
TRBD2,few,TRBV5-1,TRBJ2-1,ASSLVLAGGTSSYNEQF